The following is a TCR beta chain sequence with its context. The antigen is unknown. The TCRbeta library was prepared with unique molecular identifiers. TCRdb ran MiXCR on the PCR reads and lists one entry per CDR3 protein. Among about 980,000 distinct CDR3 sequences, less than 30% were seen once, and the ten largest hold roughly 30%. The trim removed 7 bases at V and 0 bases at J, leaving 13 bases unmatched. There are 18 residues in the CDR3. Germline values: CDR1 SQVTM, CDR2 ANQGSEA. This sample is drawn from a study of T-cell reconstitution after alpha-beta-depleted transplantation in children. The study, taken as a whole, reports: From surviving recipient T cells and thymic progenitors came the high day-60 TCRbeta diversity observed in some patients. Several hundred expanded graft clones reportedly were the source of alpha-beta T cells about two months after transplant. Hyperexpanded clones declined; after one year, newly produced T cells mostly supplied diversity.

The material sequenced was PBMCs, mostly from graft donor cells, taken 360 days after TCRalphabeta/CD19-depleted stem cell transplant. This TCR derives from a boy under three years old who had a stem cell transplant for SCID, so the T cells may come from the graft donor. The chain combines TRBV29-1 with TRBJ2-5, with 14 bases that match TRBD2. The CDR3 region has the DNA TGCAGCGCTCGAAAGCCCTGGACTAGCGGGGGGTACCAAGAGACCCAGTACTTC. Its translation: CSARKPWTSGGYQETQYF.